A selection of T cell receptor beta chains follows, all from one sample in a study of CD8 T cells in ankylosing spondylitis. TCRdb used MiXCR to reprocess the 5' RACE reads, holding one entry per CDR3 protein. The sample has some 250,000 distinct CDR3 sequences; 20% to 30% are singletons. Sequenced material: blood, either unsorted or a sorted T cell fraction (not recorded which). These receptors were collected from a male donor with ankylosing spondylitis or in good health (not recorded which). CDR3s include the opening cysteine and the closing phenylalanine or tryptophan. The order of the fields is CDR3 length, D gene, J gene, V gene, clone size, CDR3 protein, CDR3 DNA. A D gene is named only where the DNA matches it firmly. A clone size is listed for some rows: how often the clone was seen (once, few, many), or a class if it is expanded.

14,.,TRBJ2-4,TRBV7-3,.,CASSCHGGWNIQYF,TGTGCCAGCAGCTGTCATGGGGGGTGGAACATTCAGTACTTC
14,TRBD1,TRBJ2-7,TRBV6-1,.,CASRAKTGGYEQYF,TGTGCCAGCAGAGCGAAGACAGGGGGCTACGAGCAGTACTTC
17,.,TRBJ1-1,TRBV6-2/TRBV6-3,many,CASTLPEGGSRLTEAFF,TGTGCCAGCACCCTACCCGAAGGGGGGTCGCGTTTGACTGAAGCTTTCTTT
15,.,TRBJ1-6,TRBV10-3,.,CAISAWTANNSPLHF,TGTGCCATCAGTGCTTGGACAGCTAATAATTCACCCCTCCACTTT
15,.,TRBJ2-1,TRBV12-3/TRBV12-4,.,CASSWSGLPGGEQFF,TGTGCCAGCAGTTGGTCGGGACTCCCCGGGGGTGAGCAGTTCTTC
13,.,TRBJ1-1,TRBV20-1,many,CSAMYQGGTEAFF,TGCAGTGCTATGTATCAGGGAGGCACTGAAGCTTTCTTT
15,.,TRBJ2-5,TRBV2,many,CASSELPSGQETQYF,TGTGCCAGCAGTGAATTACCCAGCGGCCAAGAGACCCAGTACTTC
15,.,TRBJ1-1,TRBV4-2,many,CASVPWGVADTEAFF,TGTGCCAGCGTTCCTTGGGGGGTGGCGGACACTGAAGCTTTCTTT
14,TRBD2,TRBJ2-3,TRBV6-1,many,CASSEGGGIDTQYF,TGTGCCAGCAGTGAGGGCGGGGGGATTGATACGCAGTATTTT
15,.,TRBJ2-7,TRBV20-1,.,CSARANAGGPYEQYF,TGCAGTGCTAGAGCCAACGCAGGGGGGCCCTACGAGCAGTACTTC
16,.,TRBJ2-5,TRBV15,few,CATSRGDRLAQETQYF,TGTGCCACCAGCAGGGGCGACAGGCTTGCCCAAGAGACCCAGTACTTC
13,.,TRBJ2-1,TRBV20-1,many,CSARDKSYNEQFF,TGCAGTGCTAGAGATAAGAGTTACAATGAGCAGTTCTTC
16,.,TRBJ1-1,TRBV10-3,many,CAISEWPGRRDTEAFF,TGTGCCATCAGTGAGTGGCCAGGCAGGCGGGACACTGAAGCTTTCTTT
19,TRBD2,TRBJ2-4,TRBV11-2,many,CASSYGGLAGPRGKNIQYF,TGTGCCAGCAGCTATGGGGGACTAGCGGGCCCCCGGGGCAAAAACATTCAGTACTTC
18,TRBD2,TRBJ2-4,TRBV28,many,CASSLLAGGREAKNIQYF,TGTGCCAGCAGTTTACTAGCGGGGGGGCGCGAAGCCAAAAACATTCAGTACTTC
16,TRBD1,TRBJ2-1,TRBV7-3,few,CASSPFRDRGTDEQFF,TGTGCCAGCAGCCCCTTTCGTGACAGGGGGACCGATGAGCAGTTCTTC
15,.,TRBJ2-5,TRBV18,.,CASQPASRGKETQYF,TGTGCCAGCCAGCCGGCCTCCCGGGGGAAAGAGACCCAGTACTTC
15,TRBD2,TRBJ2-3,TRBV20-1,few,CSAGLAGGQADTQYF,TGCAGTGCAGGACTAGCGGGGGGGCAGGCAGATACGCAGTATTTT
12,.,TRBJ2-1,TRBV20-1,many,CSASREVGEQFF,TGCAGTGCTAGCCGTGAGGTTGGGGAGCAGTTCTTC
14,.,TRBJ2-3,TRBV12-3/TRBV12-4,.,CASSSGPGTDTQYF,TGTGCCAGCAGTTCGGGACCTGGCACAGATACGCAGTATTTT
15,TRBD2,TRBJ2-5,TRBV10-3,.,CAIRDSSGKQETQYF,TGTGCCATCAGAGATTCTAGCGGGAAACAAGAGACCCAGTACTTC
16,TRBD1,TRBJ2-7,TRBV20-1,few,CSARPGVGQGLGEQYF,TGCAGTGCTAGACCGGGGGTGGGACAGGGACTCGGGGAGCAGTACTTC
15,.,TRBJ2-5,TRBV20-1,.,CSAREYRRPGETQYF,TGCAGTGCTAGAGAATATCGACGGCCAGGGGAGACCCAGTACTTC
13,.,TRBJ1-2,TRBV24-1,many,CATSDAKSDGYTF,TGTGCCACCAGTGATGCGAAGTCCGACGGCTACACCTTC
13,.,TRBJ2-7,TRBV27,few,CASAPIDSYEQYF,TGTGCCAGCGCTCCCATTGACTCCTACGAGCAGTACTTC
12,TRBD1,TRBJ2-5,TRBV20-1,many,CSAGGQGTTQYF,TGCAGTGCTGGGGGACAGGGAACGACCCAGTACTTC
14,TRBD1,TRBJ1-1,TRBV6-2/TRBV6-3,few,CASRAWDRDIEAFF,TGTGCCAGCAGAGCCTGGGACAGGGATATTGAAGCTTTCTTT
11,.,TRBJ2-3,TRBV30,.,CAWSTQVSRDF,TGTGCCTGGAGTACCCAAGTTAGCAGAGATTTT
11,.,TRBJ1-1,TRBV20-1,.,CSARSGSEAFF,TGCAGTGCTAGGTCAGGTTCTGAAGCTTTCTTT
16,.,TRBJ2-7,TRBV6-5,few,CASSYSGGTSSYEQYF,TGTGCCAGCAGTTACTCAGGCGGGACAAGCTCCTACGAGCAGTACTTC
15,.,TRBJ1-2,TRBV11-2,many,CASSRERGRNYGYTF,TGTGCCAGCAGCCGAGAGCGGGGTCGGAACTATGGCTACACCTTC
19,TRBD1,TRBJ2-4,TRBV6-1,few,CASSSRGGRGHGGKNIQYF,TGTGCCAGCAGCTCAAGAGGGGGCAGGGGGCACGGTGGCAAAAACATTCAGTACTTC
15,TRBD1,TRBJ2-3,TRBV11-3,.,CASSSRDRGTDTQYF,TGTGCCAGCAGCTCCCGGGACAGGGGAACAGATACGCAGTATTTT
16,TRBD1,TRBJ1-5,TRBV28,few,CASSFPFGQGNQPQHF,TGTGCCAGCAGTTTCCCATTCGGACAGGGCAATCAGCCCCAGCATTTT
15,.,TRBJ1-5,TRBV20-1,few,CSAPVGGYNNQPQHF,TGCAGTGCGCCCGTGGGGGGTTACAACAATCAGCCCCAGCATTTT
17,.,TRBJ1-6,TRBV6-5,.,CASSYSSAGAPHSPLHF,TGTGCCAGCAGTTACTCGTCGGCAGGGGCCCCCCATTCACCCCTCCACTTT
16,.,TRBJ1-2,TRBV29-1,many,CSVVTQGRGANYGYTF,TGCAGCGTTGTTACCCAGGGAAGGGGGGCTAACTATGGCTACACCTTC
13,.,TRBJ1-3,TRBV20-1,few,CSARMGLGNTIYF,TGCAGTGCTAGAATGGGGCTTGGAAACACCATATATTTT
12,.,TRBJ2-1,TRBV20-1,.,CSAREKIVMQFF,TGCAGTGCTAGAGAAAAGATTGTCATGCAGTTCTTC
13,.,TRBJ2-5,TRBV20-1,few,CSALGRLQETQYF,TGCAGTGCTTTGGGGCGGCTCCAAGAGACCCAGTACTTC
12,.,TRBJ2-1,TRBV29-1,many,CSVEKGGDEQFF,TGCAGCGTTGAAAAGGGTGGGGATGAGCAGTTCTTC